One sample yielded the 30 T cell receptor beta chains listed below, sequenced in a study of blood T cell repertoires in COVID-19. TCRdb's table, derived via immunoSEQ multiplex PCR, lists solely in-frame clones and lacks some. The top ten hold approximately 7.4% of the sample, which has about 94,000 clones, around 87% seen once. Input material: peripheral blood. These receptor sequences come from a human donor with acute or convalescent COVID-19. The donor label of this sample is uncertain.

J is TRBJ2-7 and V is TRBV3-1 (or the pseudogene TRBV3-2), with 9 bases lining up with TRBD2. CDR3 size: 15 residues. The germline V gene encodes CDR1 LGHDT and CDR2 YNNKEL (reference sequence). Unmatched junction bases numbered 11, after V lost 5 bases and J lost 6 bases. This CDR3 is CASSAGGGLASEQYF. CDR3 sequence (DNA): TGTGCCAGCAGCGCCGGGGGGGGACTAGCTTCCGAGCAGTACTTC.

V is TRBV30 and J is TRBJ1-6, with D perhaps TRBD1 (5 bases). Germline V gives CDR1 GTSNPN, CDR2 SVGIG (reference sequence). This CDR3 has 15 amino acids. Trimming took off 0 bases at V and 9 bases at J, with 15 bases between the two ends. In DNA form, the CDR3 reads TGTGCCTGGAGTGTACTGGGCCAGGGTCGTTCACCCCTCCACTTT. Encoded protein: CAWSVLGQGRSPLHF.

The genes are TRBV5-5 and TRBJ1-1; D unresolved. CDR1 SGHKS and CDR2 YYEKEE come from the germline V gene (reference sequence). V was pared by 2 bases and J by 1 base, with 6 bases between. The CDR3 totals 13 residues. In DNA form, the CDR3 reads TGTGCCAGCAGCTTTACACAGAACACTGAAGCTTTCTTT. Amino acids: CASSFTQNTEAFF.

This clone was seen only once. The J gene is TRBJ1-4, the V gene TRBV30; D ambiguous. With 3 bases removed from V and 12 bases from J, the gap between germline ends came to 11 bases. This CDR3 spans 11 amino acids. The germline gives CDR1 GTSNPN, CDR2 SVGIG (reference sequence). The DNA of the CDR3 is TGTGCCTGGAGGGGTGGGAGGGAACTGTTTTTT. Its protein product is CAWRGGRELFF.

The chain uses TRBV5-4 and TRBJ1-2; possible D gene TRBD1, 6 bases. The germline CDR1 and CDR2 sequences are SGHNT and YYREEE (reference sequence). The CDR3 sequence is 13 residues long. V was cut by 2 bases and J by 8 bases, with 13 bases left in between. The CDR3 nucleotides are TGTGCCAGCAGCTTCTCAGGGGCGGAGGGCTACACCTTC. Its protein product is CASSFSGAEGYTF.

This clone was seen just once. The chain links TRBV6-9 to TRBJ2-1; D might be TRBD2 (5 bases). CDR1 and CDR2 from the germline V gene are MNHGY and SVAAGI. The CDR3 has 14 amino acids. Trimming took 1 base from V and 7 from J, leaving 11 bases between them. The DNA for the CDR3 is TGTGCCAGCAGTTATTGTAGGACTGAAAATGAGCAGTTCTTC. It translates to CASSYCRTENEQFF.

The CDR3 protein is CASSYTIRTGSFEQYF. The DNA for the CDR3 is TGTGCCAGCAGTTACACCATTAGGACAGGGTCTTTCGAGCAGTACTTC. The chain carries TRBV6-5 and TRBJ2-7; 8 nucleotides align to TRBD1. There are 16 residues in the CDR3. V lost 2 bases and J lost 6; bases outside the gene matches: 12. Germline V gives CDR1 MNHEY, CDR2 SVGAGI.

The V gene is TRBV7-2, the J gene TRBJ2-2; 9 bases are shared with TRBD1. Germline values: CDR1 SGHTA, CDR2 FQGNSA. The ends lost 5 bases at V and 6 bases at J; junction bases unmatched: 10. This CDR3 is built from 16 residues. In DNA form, the CDR3 reads TGTGCCAGCAGCCAAATACAGGACAGGGGAGCCGGGGAGCTGTTTTTT. The encoded protein is CASSQIQDRGAGELFF. Variable domain in full (rest from reference TRBV7-2 and TRBJ2-2): GAGVSQSPSNKVTEKGKDVELRCDPISGHTALYWYRQSLGQGLEFLIYFQGNSAPDKSGLPSDRFSAERTGGSVSTLTIQRTQQEDSAVYLCASSQIQDRGAGELFFGEGSRLTVL.

This rearrangement joins TRBV5-8 to TRBJ2-5; TRBD1 is a possible D gene (5 bases). Germline loops: CDR1 SGHTS, CDR2 YDEGEE. V was trimmed by 5 bases and J by 5 bases, leaving 13 bases between them. The CDR3 totals 13 residues. The CDR3 coding sequence is TGTGCCAGCAGGTGGAGACAGTTGGAGACCCAGTACTTC. It codes for CASRWRQLETQYF.

This clone is a singleton in its sample. The CDR3 bases are TGTGCCAGCAGCGTAGATGCAGGCACAACCTACGAGCAGTACTTC. Translated: CASSVDAGTTYEQYF. The chain combines TRBV9 with TRBJ2-7, with D unclear. CDR1 and CDR2 from the germline V gene are SGDLS and YYNGEE. Trimming removed 0 bases at V and 2 bases at J, with 12 bases between. This CDR3 is built from 15 residues.

The chain is built from TRBV23-1 and TRBJ1-1; 8 nucleotides agree with TRBD1. TRBV23-1 is an open reading frame, and its role is uncertain. Losses at the gene ends were 4 bases for V and 1 base for J; bases not matched to a gene: 8. The CDR3 runs to 16 residues. The CDR3 DNA is TGCGCCAGCAGTCCCTTCCCAACAGGGGGGAACACTGAAGCTTTCTTT. As protein: CASSPFPTGGNTEAFF.

The V gene is TRBV6-5, the J gene TRBJ1-1, with 9 bases aligning to TRBD1. The CDR3 runs to 14 residues. Germline lookup yields CDR1 MNHEY and CDR2 SVGAGI. The V gene end was trimmed by 6 bases and the J gene end by 1 base; junction bases not matched to a gene: 3. The CDR3 nucleotides read TGTGCCAGCAGACTGACAGGGGGGAACACTGAAGCTTTCTTT. Amino acid sequence: CASRLTGGNTEAFF.

V usage is TRBV5-1 and J usage is TRBJ2-1; 9 nucleotides line up with TRBD2. This CDR3 contains 17 residues. Looked up from germline, CDR1 is SGHRS and CDR2 is YFSETQ. Trimming at V came to 2 bases and at J to 2 bases, leaving 8 bases not matched to a gene. CDR3 residues: CASSFAPSGAPYNEQFF. The CDR3 DNA is TGCGCCAGCAGCTTTGCTCCTAGCGGGGCCCCCTACAATGAGCAGTTCTTC. Full variable domain (remainder filled in from reference TRBV5-1 and TRBJ2-1): KAGVTQTPRYLIKTRGQQVTLSCSPISGHRSVSWYQQTPGQGLQFLFEYFSETQRNKGNFPGRFSGRQFSNSRSEMNVSTLELGDSALYLCASSFAPSGAPYNEQFFGPGTRLTVL.

V gene TRBV7-2 combines with J gene TRBJ2-4; TRBD1 might be the D (6 bases). CDR1 and CDR2 (germline): SGHTA, FQGNSA. V was trimmed by 2 bases and J by 13 bases, leaving 12 bases between them. This CDR3 spans 12 amino acids. CDR3 sequence (DNA): TGTGCCAGCAGCTTAATAGGGACACTCCAGTACTTC. Translation gives CASSLIGTLQYF. Full variable domain (missing parts from reference TRBV7-2 and TRBJ2-4): GAGVSQSPSNKVTEKGKDVELRCDPISGHTALYWYRQSLGQGLEFLIYFQGNSAPDKSGLPSDRFSAERTGGSVSTLTIQRTQQEDSAVYLCASSLIGTLQYFGAGTRLSVL.

This clone was counted a single time. The gene calls are TRBV3-1 (or the pseudogene TRBV3-2) and TRBJ2-5, with 9 bases identical to TRBD1. The CDR3 runs to 14 residues. The V gene's germline CDR1 is LGHDT and CDR2 YNNKEL (reference sequence). J was trimmed by 5 bases and V by 3 bases; bases with no gene match: 4. Here the CDR3 DNA reads TGTGCCAGCAGCCAGCAGACAGGGGGGGAGACCCAGTACTTC. It is translated as CASSQQTGGETQYF.

V is TRBV4-1 and J is TRBJ2-1, with a weak D call TRBD1 (5 bases). The CDR3 is made up of 17 amino acids. Germline V lookup: CDR1 MGHRA, CDR2 YSYEKL. V was trimmed by 1 base and J by 0 bases, leaving 13 bases between them. CDR3: CASSQGRLRASYNEQFF. In DNA form, the CDR3 reads TGCGCCAGCAGCCAAGGGAGACTCAGGGCCTCCTACAATGAGCAGTTCTTC.

For the CDR3, the DNA is TGTGCCAGCAGTGATGGGACAGGGGGTGGCAATCAGCCCCAGCATTTT. The encoded protein is CASSDGTGGGNQPQHF. The V call is TRBV6-1, the J call TRBJ1-5, with 11 bases fitting TRBD1. The V segment lost 3 bases and the J segment 2 bases; nucleotides outside the gene matches: 3. Germline V gene data show CDR1 as MNHNS and CDR2 as SASEGT. CDR3 length: 16 residues.

This clone was recorded only once. Other DNA sequences within the sample encode an identical CDR3. This chain connects TRBV19 to TRBJ1-1; D is possibly TRBD1 (5 bases). Trimming shortened V by 6 bases and J by 1 base, and 9 bases separated the two germline ends. There are 13 residues in the CDR3. Germline CDR1 LNHDA, CDR2 SQIVND (reference sequence). The CDR3 DNA sequence: TGTGCCAGTAGCAGCCAGGGGAACACTGAAGCTTTCTTT. It is translated as CASSSQGNTEAFF. Complete variable domain (other parts from reference TRBV19 and TRBJ1-1): DGGITQSPKYLFRKEGQNVTLSCEQNLNHDAMYWYRQDPGQGLRLIYYSQIVNDFQKGDIAEGYSVSREKKESFPLTVTSAQKNPTAFYLCASSSQGNTEAFFGQGTRLTVV.

In this sample, this clone turned up once. The chain employs TRBV23-1 and TRBJ1-5, with 9 bases fitting TRBD1. TRBV23-1 is marked as an open reading frame, function uncertain. Trimming removed 10 bases from V and 2 bases from J; junction bases left unmatched: 6. The CDR3 is 14 residues long. The CDR3 loop reads CATEQGAGNQPQHF. CDR3 nucleotides: TGCGCCACTGAACAGGGGGCAGGCAATCAGCCCCAGCATTTT.

The V gene is TRBV5-1, the J gene TRBJ1-2; TRBD1 aligns across 8 bases. This CDR3 region has 14 residues. V was clipped by 4 bases and J by 8 bases; unmatched bases: 10. From germline, CDR1 is SGHRS and CDR2 YFSETQ. The CDR3 here is CASSQSTGGYGYTF. Written as DNA, the CDR3 is TGCGCCAGCAGCCAGAGTACAGGGGGTTACGGCTACACCTTC.

The genes are TRBV19 and TRBJ2-1, with TRBD1 matching 8 bases. The germline CDR1 and CDR2 sequences are LNHDA and SQIVND (reference sequence). The CDR3 runs to 18 residues. The V segment lost 1 base and the J segment 0 bases; nucleotides outside the gene matches: 8. CDR3 DNA sequence: TGTGCCAGTAGTATAGCGACAGGGGCCCATGGCTCCTACAATGAGCAGTTCTTC. Its protein product is CASSIATGAHGSYNEQFF. The whole variable domain, remainder taken from reference TRBV19 and TRBJ2-1, is DGGITQSPKYLFRKEGQNVTLSCEQNLNHDAMYWYRQDPGQGLRLIYYSQIVNDFQKGDIAEGYSVSREKKESFPLTVTSAQKNPTAFYLCASSIATGAHGSYNEQFFGPGTRLTVL.

The rearrangement uses TRBV2 and TRBJ1-3; D unresolved. The CDR3 is 13 amino acids. V lost 5 bases to trimming and J lost 0 bases, with 5 bases between them. Germline loops: CDR1 SNHLY, CDR2 FYNNEI. In DNA, the CDR3 is TGTGCCAGCAGTCCCAACTCTGGAAACACCATATATTTT. This translates into CASSPNSGNTIYF.

The chain is built from TRBV29-1 and TRBJ2-1; a possible D gene is TRBD2 (5 bases). The CDR3 spans 16 residues. Between the trimmed V and J ends, which lost 3 bases and 6 bases, there was a span of 21 bases. Germline CDR1 and CDR2: SQVTM and ANQGSEA. In nucleotides, the CDR3 is TGCAGCGTTGATCTACGACGGGCCCCCCGGGGCAATGAGCAGTTCTTC. Protein product: CSVDLRRAPRGNEQFF.

The chain is built from TRBV6-5 and TRBJ1-2, with D maybe TRBD1 (5 bases). With 0 bases removed from V and 5 bases from J, the gap between germline ends came to 13 bases. Germline V lookup: CDR1 MNHEY, CDR2 SVGAGI. The CDR3 runs 15 residues. CDR3 sequence reads: CASSYSVGVVYGYTF. The CDR3 bases are TGTGCCAGCAGTTACTCGGTAGGGGTTGTGTATGGCTACACCTTC.

The chain has TRBV30 and TRBJ2-7; a possible D gene is TRBD1 (6 bases). The CDR3 is 12 residues long. CDR1 GTSNPN and CDR2 SVGIG come from the germline V gene (reference sequence). Trimming took off 4 bases at V and 1 base at J, with 8 bases between the two ends. The CDR3 nucleotides read TGTGCCTGGACGGACAGTTCCTACGAGCAGTACTTC. This encodes CAWTDSSYEQYF. The complete variable domain, with remaining parts taken from reference TRBV30 and TRBJ2-7, reads SQTIHQWPATLVQPVGSPLSLECTVEGTSNPNLYWYRQAAGRGLQLLFYSVGIGQISSEVPQNLSASRPQDRQFILSSKKLLLSDSGFYLCAWTDSSYEQYFGPGTRLTVT.

V usage is TRBV7-2 and J usage is TRBJ1-5; D gene ambiguous. The CDR3 contains 13 residues. Germline V CDR1 and CDR2: SGHTA, FQGNSA. V dropped 5 bases and J dropped 4 bases, with 9 bases sitting between them. CDR3 region: CASSDRGNQPQHF. DNA for the CDR3: TGTGCCAGCAGCGACCGGGGTAATCAGCCCCAGCATTTT.

The chain employs TRBV19 and TRBJ2-7, with 7 bases that match TRBD1. The CDR3 has 15 residues. The germline V gene has CDR1 LNHDA and CDR2 SQIVND (reference sequence). J lost 6 bases, V lost 5 bases, and 13 bases had no gene match. The CDR3 loop is CASSETGKAGVEQYF. In DNA, the CDR3 is TGTGCCAGTAGTGAGACAGGGAAGGCGGGCGTCGAGCAGTACTTC.

The V call is TRBV10-3, the J call TRBJ1-3, with D possibly TRBD1 on 5 matching bases. The germline V and J ends were trimmed by 4 bases and 0 bases, with 10 bases remaining between them. Germline loops: CDR1 ENHRY, CDR2 SYGVKD. There are 15 residues in the CDR3. CDR3 nucleotide sequence: TGTGCCATCAGTGCGCCCGACAGCTCTGGAAACACCATATATTTT. It codes for CAISAPDSSGNTIYF.

The rearrangement joins TRBV7-6 to TRBJ2-1, with D perhaps matching TRBD1 (8 bases). CDR1 is SGHVS and CDR2 is FNYEAQ in the germline V gene. The CDR3 sequence is 16 residues long. V lost 5 bases and J 6 bases, leaving 20 bases between the germline ends. DNA for the CDR3: TGTGCCAGCAGCCCCCGCGGGGGACAGGCTGTCAATGAGCAGTTCTTC. Translation gives CASSPRGGQAVNEQFF.

This chain connects TRBV7-9 to TRBJ1-1; TRBD1 matches 7 bases. This CDR3 is 15 amino acids long. With V trimmed by 0 bases and J by 4 bases, 5 bases remained unmatched. Germline assignment: CDR1 SEHNR and CDR2 FQNEAQ (reference sequence). This CDR3 reads CASSLARQGGTEAFF. CDR3 nucleotides: TGTGCCAGCAGCTTAGCGCGACAGGGCGGCACTGAAGCTTTCTTT.